This T cell receptor beta chain was identified during a study of blood T cell repertoires in COVID-19 (dated by TCRdb to about 2020). With regard to the full study: Samples from collaborators originated in the United States, Italy and Spain and spanned both the acute and convalescent phases of COVID-19. The material from the prospective study consisted of cDNA or gDNA derived from T cells, B-cell-depleted T cells, or PBMCs. Subjects who had been exposed to COVID-19, were actively infected with it, or had recovered from it provided the deeply sampled blood TCRbeta repertoires that made up the dataset. The repertoires were made available in a free public database intended to serve as a resource for research on the immune response to SARS-CoV-2. Samples were obtained from the ongoing ImmuneRACE study (first 160 participants) and from 950 to 1,500 subjects provided by 6 global collaborators. The sample metadata nearly always contained a de-identified subject ID, COVID-19 status, age in years and sex. HLA class I and class II types, where available, came from metadata supplied by the sample provider rather than from assay-based typing. Summary of the overall study and its limitations: The amount of clinical and demographic metadata varied by source and participant and was provided uncurated.

A second Seattle source provided samples from volunteer blood donors who had recovered from COVID-19. Each collaborating institution followed its own protocols to collect whole blood in K2EDTA tubes. For TCRbeta analysis, collaborators shipped samples as frozen whole blood, isolated PBMCs, or DNA extracted from either of those sample types. Worth noting for this clone: Its binding antigen is unknown. No base qualities exist here, and no much larger clone lies one base off it.

V trim: 0 bases; J trim: 2 bases; unmatched bases: 18. Based on the germline V gene, the CDR1 and CDR2 sequences are MGHRA and YSYEKL. The CDR3 contains 20 residues, cysteine and phenylalanine counted. The CDR3 DNA has 60 bases and is translated from base 1. The immunoSEQ Assay, a bias-controlled multiplex PCR, was used to amplify TCRbeta CDR3 regions from genomic DNA. The paper's data handling went like this. Within the assay, amplification of reference gene primers was used to estimate how many nucleated cells each sample contained. To quantify the absolute abundance of each unique TCRbeta CDR3 rearrangement, sequence reads were collapsed and filtered. For each sample, productive Simpson clonality was calculated as the square root of Simpson's diversity index over productive rearrangements. TCRdb carries this immuneACCESS record with in-frame sequences only. Its versions omit some clonotypes, under half of them owing to an unresolved V gene in the studies checked, with the rest unexplained. V and J calls and clone size are copied from that table; D and trimming were computed from the DNA. This sample holds around 200,000 clones; 80% to 90% were observed only once. About 1% of the sample belongs to the ten largest clones.

The source material was peripheral blood. The receptor's source is a young woman who had recovered from COVID-19. Recombination joined TRBV4-1 with TRBJ2-7, with TRBD2 identical over 8 junction bases. DNA sequence: TGCGCCAGCAGCCAAGAGAGGCGGCGCGGGGGGCGTCCTTATACCTACGAGCAGTACTTC. This yields the protein CASSQERRRGGRPYTYEQYF.